This T cell receptor beta chain was documented in a study of T cells after yellow fever vaccination. On the study more broadly: In the case of low-cell-number fractions, SMART-Seq v4 Ultra Low Input was used for preparation.

TCRdb reprocessed the 5' RACE reads with MiXCR, giving one entry per CDR3 protein. The data contain around 400,000 distinct CDR3 sequences, 11% of them singletons. V gave up 2 bases and J gave up 12 bases; unmatched junction bases: 8. The CDR3 sequence is 14 residues long. This TCR was recovered from a man aged 18 to 35 who received the YFV17D yellow fever vaccine. The input for sequencing was PBMCs, taken on the day of the first yellow fever vaccination. V is TRBV12-3 or TRBV12-4 and J is TRBJ2-1, with 9 bases aligning to TRBD2. Here the CDR3 DNA reads TGTGCCAGCAGTTTATACGGCGGGGGGGAGGGGCAGTTCTTC. It codes for CASSLYGGGEGQFF.